Shown below are 8 T cell receptor beta chains from a single sample sequenced in a study of cytomegalovirus exposure and HLA in healthy donors. Primers: 60 Vbeta forward and 13 Jbeta reverse. Assay used: immunoSEQ multiplex PCR; TCRdb lists only in-frame clones, some missing. In the table there are roughly 100,000 clones, roughly 75% of which are singletons. The material sequenced was PBMCs. The receptors stem from a woman aged 60-75 years in good health and CMV-seronegative.

The chain recombines TRBV7-2 with TRBJ1-2; 7 bases match TRBD1. V shed 5 bases, J shed 4 bases, and the junction held 10 bases outside the gene matches. The germline V gene has CDR1 SGHTA and CDR2 FQGNSA. The CDR3 has 15 residues. DNA for the CDR3: TGTGCCAGCAGCCGGAGTAATAACAGGGGCTATGGCTACACCTTC. Translating gives CASSRSNNRGYGYTF.

This rearrangement joins TRBV5-6 to TRBJ2-7; no reliable D call. This CDR3 is built from 14 residues. Looked up from germline, CDR1 is SGHDT and CDR2 is YYEEEE. V lost 0 bases to trimming and J lost 2 bases, with 9 bases between them. CDR3 amino acids: CASSLESLTYEQYF. The CDR3 DNA reads TGTGCCAGCAGCTTGGAAAGCCTTACCTACGAGCAGTACTTC.

The V call is TRBV19, the J call TRBJ1-2; 8 bases match TRBD1. The ends lost 4 bases at V and 4 bases at J; junction bases unmatched: 8. This CDR3 is 15 amino acids long. Germline loops: CDR1 LNHDA, CDR2 SQIVND (reference sequence). The CDR3 DNA reads as TGTGCCAGTAGTACAGGGGGCCTCGGCTCCTATGGCTACACCTTC. This encodes CASSTGGLGSYGYTF.

The chain employs TRBV15 and TRBJ2-2; D is possibly TRBD1 (5 bases). V dropped 6 bases and J dropped 6 bases, with 17 bases sitting between them. The CDR3 spans 15 residues. In germline, CDR1 is LNHNV, CDR2 YYDKDF (reference sequence). In DNA, the CDR3 is TGTGCCACCAGAGAGCATGGAACAGGCGCCGGGGAGCTGTTTTTT. This encodes CATREHGTGAGELFF.

The V and J genes are TRBV4-3 and TRBJ1-5, with 12 bases identical to TRBD1. Germline V gene data show CDR1 as LGHNA and CDR2 as YSLEER. The CDR3 is 15 residues long. Unmatched junction bases numbered 2, after V lost 5 bases and J lost 3 bases. CDR3 nucleotides: TGCGCCAGCAGCGAGGGACAGGGGGCCAATCAGCCCCAGCATTTT. The encoded protein is CASSEGQGANQPQHF.

The chain links TRBV28 to TRBJ1-5; D ambiguous. The CDR3 has 14 amino acids. CDR1 is MDHEN, CDR2 SYDVKM, per germline. The germline V and J ends were trimmed by 7 bases and 0 bases, with 10 bases remaining between them. The CDR3 reads CASTQVYSNQPQHF. CDR3 in DNA: TGTGCCAGCACCCAGGTTTATAGCAATCAGCCCCAGCATTTT.

The chain joins TRBV4-1 to TRBJ2-4, with no clear D. Trimming shortened V by 3 bases and J by 1 base, and 10 bases separated the two germline ends. Germline CDR1 MGHRA, CDR2 YSYEKL. There are 15 residues in the CDR3. The CDR3 DNA is TGCGCCAGCAGCCAGCCCGGAGCTGCCAAAAACATTCAGTACTTC. Translated, it gives CASSQPGAAKNIQYF.

This chain connects TRBV11-3 to TRBJ2-2; a possible D gene is TRBD2 (5 bases). The V and J ends lost 5 bases and 5 bases respectively, with 21 bases between them. Looked up from germline, CDR1 is SGHNT and CDR2 is YENEEA. CDR3 length: 17 amino acids. CDR3: CASSHTRQVPGTGELFF. The CDR3 nucleotides read TGTGCCAGCAGCCACACGAGGCAGGTCCCGGGGACCGGGGAGCTGTTTTTT.